This entry concerns a single T cell receptor (beta chain). The age range of participants was about 18 to 100 years, with residence in approximately 25 US areas. Cohorts were assigned according to the clinical history that participants reported. The data belong to a study of blood T cell repertoires in COVID-19. This CDR3 has 17 residues. From germline, CDR1 is LGHNA and CDR2 YNFKEQ. The V end was cut by 0 bases, the J end by 2 bases, with 14 bases between. Sequencing used immunoSEQ multiplex PCR; TCRdb keeps in-frame clones, though not all of them. The table shows roughly 130,000 clones, with 70% to 90% occurring only once.

Material for sequencing was PBMCs or T cells enriched from blood (not recorded which). V gene TRBV4-2 combines with J gene TRBJ1-5, with D tentatively TRBD1 (5 bases). The clonotype comes from a woman aged 50 to 65 with acute COVID-19. This CDR3 is CASSQDRVITGNQPQHF. CDR3 sequence (DNA): TGTGCCAGCAGCCAAGACAGGGTTATTACGGGCAATCAGCCCCAGCATTTT.